Below, 3 T cell receptor beta chains from the same sample are listed, as sequenced in a study of blood T cells in healthy people across ages. Next came a second PCR, run for roughly 6 to 11 cycles, which used a sample-barcoded 5' primer along with a J-beta primer mix. TCRdb called the 5' RACE reads again in MiXCR, with one record for every CDR3 protein. The sample includes hundreds of thousands of distinct CDR3 sequences, 58% seen only once; the top ten take approximately 21%. The specimen sequenced was blood. The origin of the receptors is a man younger than 40 in good health.

This chain uses TRBV7-8 with TRBJ1-2, with D unresolved. The CDR3 totals 14 residues. The V gene's germline CDR1 is SGHVS and CDR2 FQNEAQ. Trimming cost V 5 bases and J 4 bases, with 14 bases left between them. This CDR3 is CASSVDGQSYGYTF. The CDR3 region has the DNA TGTGCCAGCAGCGTCGATGGTCAAAGCTATGGCTACACCTTC.

The chain uses TRBV27 and TRBJ2-7; D remains unclear. The end of the DNA fits TRBJ2-5 better, so the J call may be wrong. This CDR3 has 14 residues. CDR1 and CDR2 from the germline V gene are MNHEY and SMNVEV (reference sequence). CDR3: CASSFGSRLETQYF. The CDR3 nucleotides read TGTGCCAGCAGTTTCGGTAGCAGGTTAGAGACCCAGTACTTC.

The chain is built from TRBV7-2 and TRBJ2-5; the D is unclear. CDR1 is SGHTA, CDR2 FQGNSA, per germline. Trimming took 5 bases from V and 2 from J, leaving 15 bases between them. This CDR3 has 15 residues. The CDR3 spells CASSPRREKQETQYF. CDR3 coding DNA: TGTGCCAGCAGCCCTCGCCGCGAGAAGCAAGAGACCCAGTACTTC.